The 20 T cell receptor beta chains presented below share a single source sample, sequenced in a study of beta chain features in type 1 diabetes (dated by TCRdb to the late 2010s). The library was obtained by the immunoSEQ multiplex PCR assay. All of the isolated RNA was reverse transcribed with the High Capacity cDNA Reverse Transcription Kit, so expressed TCRB transcripts were sequenced. TCRdb retrieved this table from immuneACCESS and kept in-frame rearrangements only. Not all clones are present; in checked studies, unresolved V genes account for under half, and no reason is known for the remainder. This sample gives 400,000 to 600,000 clones in total; 25% to 35% of them show up just once. The ten largest account for about 0.065% of the sample. The sample consisted of naive CD4+ T cells from blood. The cell subset or site label, as the study defines it: true naive CD4+ T cells. The receptors stem from a man between 18 and 35 years old in good health.

There are a few counts of this clone. The chain joins TRBV4-2 to TRBJ2-6; D is unresolved. Looked up from germline, CDR1 is LGHNA and CDR2 is YNFKEQ. Trimming pared 0 bases from V and 3 bases from J, leaving 6 bases between. The CDR3 totals 15 residues. The CDR3 region is CASSQEGIGANVLTF. CDR3 coding DNA: TGTGCCAGCAGCCAAGAAGGGATTGGGGCCAACGTCCTGACTTTC.

The table lists this clone with a few counts. V and J are TRBV11-2 and TRBJ2-3, with D possibly being TRBD2 (5 bases). CDR1 is SGHAT and CDR2 is FQNNGV in the germline V gene. V was pared by 7 bases and J by 5 bases, with 19 bases between. This CDR3 has 15 residues. The CDR3 bases are TGTGCCAGCACCTTGTACGGGATGCGCGGAGATACGCAGTATTTT. Amino acids: CASTLYGMRGDTQYF. Filled out from reference TRBV11-2 and TRBJ2-3, the complete variable domain reads EAGVAQSPRYKIIEKRQSVAFWCNPISGHATLYWYQQILGQGPKLLIQFQNNGVVDDSQLPKDRFSAERLKGVDSTLKIQPAKLEDSAVYLCASTLYGMRGDTQYFGPGTRLTVL.

The chain joins TRBV9 to TRBJ2-7, with D perhaps matching TRBD2 (6 bases). This CDR3 contains 14 residues. Per germline, CDR1 SGDLS and CDR2 YYNGEE. Between the trimmed V and J ends, which lost 0 bases and 4 bases, there was a span of 11 bases. In DNA, the CDR3 is TGTGCCAGCAGCGTAGAATCCGGGGGTTACGAGCAGTACTTC. Encoded protein: CASSVESGGYEQYF.

This chain connects TRBV30 to TRBJ1-1; possible D gene TRBD1, 5 bases. The CDR3 sequence is 13 residues long. V lost 4 bases and J 3 bases, leaving 12 bases between the germline ends. Germline assignment: CDR1 GTSNPN and CDR2 SVGIG (reference sequence). The CDR3 protein is CAWTGRSYTEAFF. CDR3 bases: TGTGCCTGGACAGGGCGGAGTTACACTGAAGCTTTCTTT. The full variable domain, completed using reference TRBV30 and TRBJ1-1, is SQTIHQWPATLVQPVGSPLSLECTVEGTSNPNLYWYRQAAGRGLQLLFYSVGIGQISSEVPQNLSASRPQDRQFILSSKKLLLSDSGFYLCAWTGRSYTEAFFGQGTRLTVV.

The rearrangement links TRBV30 to TRBJ2-7; TRBD2 matches 12 bases. Germline CDR1 reads GTSNPN; CDR2 reads SVGIG (reference sequence). The CDR3 sequence is 15 residues long. V shed 2 bases, J shed 4 bases, and the junction held 6 bases outside the gene matches. The CDR3 bases are TGTGCCTGGAGTTCCGGACTAGCGGGACGTTACGAGCAGTACTTC. As protein: CAWSSGLAGRYEQYF.

This chain links TRBV11-2 with TRBJ2-5; 9 nucleotides align to TRBD1. The junction had 3 bases not matched to a gene; V was cut back by 2 bases and J by 5 bases. Germline V gives CDR1 SGHAT, CDR2 FQNNGV. The CDR3 has 14 amino acids. CDR3 in amino acids: CASSLNRGPETQYF. In DNA, the CDR3 is TGTGCCAGCAGCTTAAACAGGGGGCCTGAGACCCAGTACTTC.

The chain carries TRBV29-1 and TRBJ2-3, with 7 bases that match TRBD2. Germline V gene data show CDR1 as SQVTM and CDR2 as ANQGSEA. J lost 6 bases, V lost 4 bases, and 10 bases had no gene match. The CDR3 spans 14 residues. CDR3 region: CSVVGGRGVDTQYF. The CDR3 DNA reads TGCAGCGTTGTCGGTGGGAGGGGAGTCGATACGCAGTATTTT.

The CDR3 protein is CSVGFRGGLNTEAFF. CDR3 coding DNA: TGCAGCGTTGGTTTCAGGGGAGGGTTGAACACTGAAGCTTTCTTT. The chain links TRBV29-1 to TRBJ1-1, with a possible D match to TRBD1 (6 bases). The germline V and J ends were trimmed by 4 bases and 0 bases, with 15 bases remaining between them. CDR3 length: 15 residues. CDR1 is SQVTM, CDR2 ANQGSEA, per germline.

J is TRBJ2-7 and V is TRBV10-3; no firm D call. The germline V and J ends were trimmed by 2 bases and 3 bases, with 8 bases remaining between them. The CDR3 totals 13 residues. The V gene's germline CDR1 is ENHRY and CDR2 SYGVKD. CDR3 sequence: CAISELENYEQYF. DNA of the CDR3: TGTGCCATCAGTGAGCTGGAGAACTACGAGCAGTACTTC.

The chain has TRBV7-2 and TRBJ2-1; 10 bases are a match to TRBD2. Per germline, CDR1 SGHTA and CDR2 FQGNSA. The CDR3 extends over 15 amino acids. The junction had 6 bases not matched to a gene; V was cut back by 6 bases and J by 4 bases. The chain's CDR3 is CASSTTSGTYNEQFF. CDR3 DNA: TGTGCCAGCAGTACAACTAGCGGGACTTACAATGAGCAGTTCTTC.

This chain links TRBV5-1 with TRBJ2-6, with D possibly matching TRBD2 (6 bases). The germline V and J ends were trimmed by 1 base and 1 base, with 15 bases remaining between them. The CDR3 totals 18 residues. Germline loops: CDR1 SGHRS, CDR2 YFSETQ. The CDR3 protein is CASSLITGGLSGANVLTF. Here the CDR3 DNA reads TGCGCCAGCAGCTTGATCACAGGCGGACTATCTGGGGCCAACGTCCTGACTTTC.

The chain's CDR3 is CAIKRDRDDTEAFF. The CDR3 nucleotides are TGTGCCATCAAACGGGACAGGGACGACACTGAAGCTTTCTTT. The J gene is TRBJ1-1, the V gene TRBV10-3; 9 bases are a match to TRBD1. The CDR3 runs to 14 residues. From germline, CDR1 is ENHRY and CDR2 SYGVKD. The V segment lost 7 bases and the J segment 3 bases; nucleotides outside the gene matches: 6.

This clone was seen only a few times. The chain combines TRBV11-3 with TRBJ2-1, with TRBD2 matching 10 bases. Germline lookup yields CDR1 SGHNT and CDR2 YENEEA. This CDR3 has 16 amino acids. J gave up 5 bases and V 4 bases, and 8 bases lay outside the gene matches. The CDR3 protein is CASSSSLTSGHNEQFF. The CDR3 DNA is TGTGCCAGCAGCTCCTCCCTGACTAGCGGGCACAATGAGCAGTTCTTC.

This clone was observed a few times. This specimen includes other DNA sequences encoding the same CDR3. CDR3 sequence: CAWGGSGNQPQHF. In DNA, the CDR3 is TGTGCCTGGGGGGGGTCGGGCAATCAGCCCCAGCATTTT. The V and J genes are TRBV30 and TRBJ1-5, with a weak D call TRBD1 (5 bases). CDR1 and CDR2 from the germline V gene are GTSNPN and SVGIG (reference sequence). The CDR3 has 13 residues. Between the trimmed V and J ends, which lost 5 bases and 2 bases, there was a span of 10 bases.

This chain joins TRBV5-1 and TRBJ2-1; 12 positions agree with TRBD2. This CDR3 comprises 15 residues. V was clipped by 6 bases and J by 7 bases; unmatched bases: 8. CDR1 is SGHRS, CDR2 YFSETQ, per germline. As DNA, the CDR3 is TGCGCCAGCATCAGACTAGCGGGAGTCCCAAATGAGCAGTTCTTC. It codes for CASIRLAGVPNEQFF.

There are a few counts of this clone. This chain uses TRBV2 with TRBJ2-5; D uncertain. Looked up from germline, CDR1 is SNHLY and CDR2 is FYNNEI. The CDR3 runs 13 residues. V dropped 8 bases and J dropped 4 bases, with 14 bases sitting between them. The chain's CDR3 is CASPPLIGETQYF. The CDR3 coding sequence is TGTGCCAGCCCTCCGTTGATTGGAGAGACCCAGTACTTC. Complete variable domain (other parts from reference TRBV2 and TRBJ2-5): EPEVTQTPSHQVTQMGQEVILRCVPISNHLYFYWYRQILGQKVEFLVSFYNNEISEKSEIFDDQFSVERPDGSNFTLKIRSTKLEDSAMYFCASPPLIGETQYFGPGTRLLVL.

The chain joins TRBV27 to TRBJ1-5, with D unclear. The CDR3 runs to 10 residues. V was cut by 9 bases and J by 5 bases, with 5 bases left in between. In germline, CDR1 is MNHEY, CDR2 SMNVEV (reference sequence). The CDR3 region has the DNA TGTGCCAGGACGTATCAGCCCCAGCATTTT. Translation: CARTYQPQHF.

The chain recombines TRBV5-1 with TRBJ2-5, with 8 bases aligning to TRBD2. The CDR3 sequence is 14 residues long. With V trimmed by 0 bases and J by 5 bases, 3 bases remained unmatched. Per germline, CDR1 SGHRS and CDR2 YFSETQ. The CDR3 nucleotides read TGCGCCAGCAGCTTGGCCGGGAGGGCGGAGACCCAGTACTTC. It translates to CASSLAGRAETQYF.

In the case of this clone: One end of the junction fails to match germline, which may point to a read error. The chain uses TRBV7-2 and TRBJ2-7, with unresolved D. The CDR3 covers 13 residues. From germline, CDR1 is SGHTA and CDR2 FQGNSA. The CDR3 loop is CASSLDRTTERYF. The CDR3 nucleotides read TGTGCCAGCAGCTTAGATAGGACCACCGAGCGGTACTTC.

In its sample, this clone was seen a few times. V usage is TRBV14 and J usage is TRBJ2-3, with D uncertain. V was pared by 3 bases and J by 6 bases, with 4 bases between. The CDR3 consists of 11 residues. CDR1 SGHDN and CDR2 FVKESK come from the germline V gene. CDR3 sequence (DNA): TGTGCCAGCAGCCACCTCGATACGCAGTATTTT. Translated, it gives CASSHLDTQYF.